The 16 T cell receptor beta chains below were found in one sample sequenced in a study of OX40 agonist ivuxolimab in advanced cancers. The library was prepared using the immunoSEQ multiplex PCR assay. TCRdb's version of the immuneACCESS table is confined to in-frame rearrangements and falls short of the full clone set. An unresolved V gene accounts for under half of the shortfall where checked; the remainder is of unknown origin. This sample is represented by about 46,000 clones; around nine tenths of them were singletons. Together, the top ten hold roughly 4.9% of the sample. Sequenced material: CD4+ or CD8+ T cells sorted from blood, taken in a trial of the OX40 agonist ivuxolimab. These receptors were taken from an adult with an advanced solid tumor such as melanoma, head and neck, liver or kidney cancer.

The chain joins TRBV9 to TRBJ2-4, with D perhaps matching TRBD1 or TRBD2 (5 bases each). Between the trimmed V and J ends, which lost 0 bases and 3 bases, there was a span of 16 bases. There are 17 residues in the CDR3. Germline-derived CDR1 and CDR2 are SGDLS and YYNGEE. The CDR3 DNA follows: TGTGCCAGCAGCGTAGGTGGCAGGGCTGGGGGCAAAAACATTCAGTACTTC. Translating gives CASSVGGRAGGKNIQYF.

The chain links TRBV19 to TRBJ1-5; a possible D gene is TRBD1 (5 bases). Germline CDR1 reads LNHDA; CDR2 reads SQIVND (reference sequence). Trimming shortened V by 1 base and J by 4 bases, and 14 bases separated the two germline ends. CDR3 size: 16 residues. The CDR3 DNA reads as TGTGCCAGTAGTATAGTCCGAGACAGACGAAATCAGCCCCAGCATTTT. It translates to CASSIVRDRRNQPQHF.

This clone appeared once. The genes are TRBV27 and TRBJ2-1, with D tentatively TRBD1 (6 bases). CDR3 size: 15 residues. Trimming left V 5 bases short and J 5 bases short, with 16 bases between. Germline loops: CDR1 MNHEY, CDR2 SMNVEV (reference sequence). The CDR3 DNA sequence: TGTGCCAGCAGTATACTTTGGACAGCTAACAATGAGCAGTTCTTC. It codes for CASSILWTANNEQFF.

This chain connects TRBV5-4 to TRBJ2-7; 9 bases agree with TRBD1. V was clipped by 0 bases and J by 2 bases; unmatched bases: 0. Germline values: CDR1 SGHNT, CDR2 YYREEE (reference sequence). This CDR3 region has 14 residues. The CDR3 region is CASSLGQGAYEQYF. The DNA of the CDR3 is TGTGCCAGCAGCTTGGGACAGGGGGCCTACGAGCAGTACTTC.

V and J are TRBV29-1 and TRBJ1-3; 7 nucleotides align to TRBD1. J was trimmed by 2 bases and V by 1 base; bases with no gene match: 17. The germline V gene has CDR1 SQVTM and CDR2 ANQGSEA. This CDR3 spans 19 amino acids. The CDR3 is CSVEGPHLQGRRPGNTIYF. CDR3 nucleotides: TGCAGCGTTGAAGGTCCCCACTTACAGGGGAGACGGCCTGGAAACACCATATATTTT.

The rearrangement links TRBV2 to TRBJ1-1; 7 nucleotides agree with TRBD1. Trimming took 4 bases from V and 2 from J; bases not matched to a gene: 10. CDR3 length equals 16 residues. The germline V gene encodes CDR1 SNHLY and CDR2 FYNNEI. CDR3 nucleotides: TGTGCCAGCAGTGGGGACCGGGACAGCTTCAACACTGAAGCTTTCTTT. Amino acids: CASSGDRDSFNTEAFF.

The rearrangement links TRBV7-9 to TRBJ2-1; D is undetermined. Germline lookup yields CDR1 SEHNR and CDR2 FQNEAQ (reference sequence). The ends were cut back, 3 bases at V and 6 bases at J, with 12 bases in the middle. The CDR3 sequence is 14 residues long. The CDR3 loop reads CASSFVIQPNEQFF. DNA of the CDR3: TGTGCCAGCAGCTTTGTGATCCAACCCAATGAGCAGTTCTTC. The variable domain in full, with the rest retrieved from reference TRBV7-9 and TRBJ2-1, is DTGVSQNPRHKITKRGQNVTFRCDPISEHNRLYWYRQTLGQGPEFLTYFQNEAQLEKSRLLSDRFSAERPKGSFSTLEIQRTEQGDSAMYLCASSFVIQPNEQFFGPGTRLTVL.

This clone has only one observation. This chain joins TRBV6-6 and TRBJ2-5; D might be TRBD2 (5 bases). The CDR3 has 12 residues. V was pared by 8 bases and J by 5 bases, with 12 bases between. The germline V gene encodes CDR1 MNHNY and CDR2 SVGAGI (reference sequence). The chain's CDR3 is CASEVPGETQYF. The DNA for the CDR3 is TGTGCCAGCGAGGTCCCGGGGGAGACCCAGTACTTC.

J is TRBJ1-1 and V is TRBV14; D uncertain. Trimming cost V 0 bases and J 5 bases, with 10 bases left between them. Per the germline V gene, CDR1 is SGHDN and CDR2 is FVKESK. The CDR3 sequence is 14 residues long. The CDR3 nucleotides read TGTGCCAGCAGCCAAGAATGGTCGGGAACTGAAGCTTTCTTT. Translation: CASSQEWSGTEAFF.

The V and J genes are TRBV21-1 and TRBJ1-4; the table's D call TRBD1 went unverified against the DNA. TRBV21-1 is noted as a pseudogene. The CDR3 runs 13 residues. The CDR3 DNA sequence: TGTGCCAGCATTAGGACAGGGAAGGAAAAACTGTTTTTT. Translating it yields CASIRTGKEKLFF.

The V call is TRBV5-6, the J call TRBJ2-3; D may match TRBD1 or TRBD2 (5 bases each). Trimming cost V 0 bases and J 1 base, with 15 bases left between them. From germline, CDR1 is SGHDT and CDR2 YYEEEE. The CDR3 is 17 residues long. Written as DNA, the CDR3 is TGTGCCAGCAGCTTGGGGGGCGGGCTCCCCCGCACAGATACGCAGTATTTT. Translating it yields CASSLGGGLPRTDTQYF.

This clone was counted a single time. The chain recombines TRBV4-3 with TRBJ1-5, with 9 positions matching TRBD1. From germline, CDR1 is LGHNA and CDR2 YSLEER. The length of the CDR3 is 15 residues. Trimming cost V 0 bases and J 7 bases; bases outside gene matches: 4. The DNA for the CDR3 is TGCGCCAGCAGCCAAGACACAGGGGGCCCCCAGCCCCAGCATTTT. Its protein product is CASSQDTGGPQPQHF.

The CDR3 bases are TGTGCCAGCAGCATTTGGGGAATAGAGCCCCAGCATTTT. Its translation is CASSIWGIEPQHF. This chain connects TRBV5-4 to TRBJ1-5; D remains ambiguous. V lost 4 bases, J lost 8 bases, and 13 bases lay in between. The germline gives CDR1 SGHNT, CDR2 YYREEE (reference sequence). This CDR3 spans 13 amino acids.

This chain joins TRBV6-6 and TRBJ2-5; 7 positions agree with TRBD2. V gave up 1 base and J gave up 5 bases; unmatched junction bases: 7. Germline V gives CDR1 MNHNY, CDR2 SVGAGI (reference sequence). The CDR3 length is 15 residues. This chain's CDR3 is CASSYFRDYRETQYF. CDR3 nucleotides: TGTGCCAGCAGTTACTTCAGGGACTATAGGGAGACCCAGTACTTC.

The J gene is TRBJ2-3, the V gene TRBV11-3; weak D call: TRBD1 (6 bases). V was trimmed by 5 bases and J by 2 bases, leaving 14 bases between them. The CDR3 length is 15 residues. CDR1 SGHNT and CDR2 YENEEA come from the germline V gene. CDR3 sequence reads: CASSTPGHNTDTQYF. The CDR3 DNA follows: TGTGCCAGCAGCACACCGGGACACAACACAGATACGCAGTATTTT.

The chain has TRBV7-3 and TRBJ2-2; 11 nucleotides line up with TRBD1. The CDR3 is 15 amino acids. Germline trimming cut 5 bases from V and 7 bases from J; bases unmatched to any gene: 6. In germline, CDR1 is SGHTA, CDR2 FQGTGA. The CDR3 reads CASSPGQGVVGELFF. CDR3 DNA: TGTGCCAGCAGCCCGGGACAGGGGGTCGTCGGGGAGCTGTTTTTT.